This T cell receptor beta chain emerged from a study of T cell responses to AZD1222 COVID-19 vaccine. On the study more broadly: Combined were second doses at about 4 or about 12 weeks.

CDR1 LNHNV and CDR2 YYDKDF come from the germline V gene (reference sequence). V was shortened by 7 bases and J by 0 bases, with 6 bases between the two germline ends. The length of the CDR3 is 13 residues. This clone was counted once. Its target is unknown. Study-level points and caveats: Spike-specific TCRs gained breadth and depth after people received two AZD1222 doses. Donors in the cohort were predominantly white British and more often female, and clonal diversity was possibly underestimated. Of spike-specific TCRs, nearly half reportedly target regions left unmutated in variants.

The method was immunoSEQ multiplex PCR; TCRdb's version includes in-frame clones alone and lacks a portion of them. The table lists 80,000 to 130,000 clones, about 87% of them singletons. The specimen comprised peripheral blood, sampled on day 0 of AZD1222 vaccination. The rearrangement uses TRBV15 and TRBJ2-2; D gene ambiguous. This TCR was sampled from an adult in good health. The CDR3 reads CATTDANTGELFF. The CDR3 bases are TGTGCCACCACCGACGCGAACACCGGGGAGCTGTTTTTT.